This T cell receptor (beta chain) is from a study of T cells after yellow fever vaccination (dated by TCRdb to the late 2010s). Looking at the study overall: Libraries from fractions with low cell numbers were prepared with the SMART-Seq v4 Ultra Low Input RNA kit. Blood samples were taken at several timepoints before and after primary and secondary immunization, and bulk PBMC replicates and cell subsets were isolated. To follow T-cell clones before and after both primary and booster YFV17D yellow fever vaccination, bulk TCR alpha and beta repertoires underwent longitudinal sequencing. The cohort comprised two healthy male donors, one aged 18 to 30 and one aged 30 to 40 years. The full study reports these points: Computational filtering was needed because FACS-sorted repertoires could contain abundant contaminating clonotypes from the bulk population. A small fraction of clonotypes appeared in both the CD4 and CD8 compartments, likely as a result of convergent recombination. Most clones expanded after primary vaccination were re-detected after the booster (about 95% of CD4 and around 88% of CD8), suggesting broad memory maintenance. The secondary T-cell response was found to be weaker but faster than the primary response, with a peak reached on day 5 rather than on day 15. Only two donors were included in the study, so the extent to which the findings can be generalized is limited.

In light of the paper, this sample's treatment or condition label describes: live attenuated yellow fever vaccine strain. PBMCs were isolated from peripheral blood using a standard Ficoll-Paque protocol. Dynabeads CD4 and CD8 positive selection kits were used to isolate CD4 and CD8 T-cell fractions. TriZol was used to extract RNA from bulk PBMCs, from CD4 and CD8 fractions, and from dextramer-positive and dextramer-negative fractions. Worth noting for this clonotype: Its antigen is unknown. No clone much larger than this one lies a single base away; base qualities are absent.

Its CDR3 holds 13 amino acids, cysteine through phenylalanine. Of the read, only the CDR3 DNA is kept; its 39 bases are in frame from base 1. Clipping removes 7 bases from V and 7 bases from J, with 12 as the unmatched junction base count. The germline V gene (reference sequence) yields GTSNPN for CDR1 and SVGIG for CDR2. TCR cDNA was made using 5'RACE template switching, a step that added a universal primer site and unique molecular identifiers. cDNA synthesis was primed from both the TCR alpha and TCR beta constant segments. Library amplification involved two PCR steps, and the second step added sample barcodes and sequencing adapters. Sequencing of libraries was performed on Illumina HiSeq 2500 (2x100 bp) or NovaSeq (2x150 bp). Under the source paper's analysis protocol: MIGEC was used to demultiplex reads and collapse the reads into UMI consensus sequences, and MiXCR was used for V(D)J alignment. Vaccine-responding clonotypes were identified with edgeR using replicate PBMC samples, with FDR below 0.01 and a log2 fold change above 5 up to day 15 being required. Bulk clonotypes were assigned CD4 or CD8 identity according to which sequenced CD4 or CD8 repertoire held them at higher abundance. Using fastp trimming at Q25 and MiXCR clonotype assembly, TCRdb reanalyzed the public sequencing data and kept in-frame beta chains. Records with the same CDR3 protein are collapsed into one entry carrying the most frequent genes and DNA. TCRdb, not the original authors, processed these V and J calls. This sample holds 200,000 to 300,000 distinct CDR3 sequences; approximately 6.7% were observed only once. 1.1% of the sample rests with the top ten.

The clonotype was recovered from a man younger than 40 who received the YFV17D yellow fever vaccine. The V gene is TRBV30 and the J gene is TRBJ2-7, with 8 bases in between that match TRBD2. This specimen was CD4+ T cells sorted from PBMCs, taken on the day of the yellow fever booster vaccination. CDR3 region: CAYNSGTRREQYF. The nucleotide sequence reads as follows: TGTGCCTACAACTCCGGGACTAGGAGGGAGCAGTACTTC.